These 31 T cell receptor beta chains came from one sample sequenced in a study of blood T cell repertoires in COVID-19. Sequencing used immunoSEQ multiplex PCR; TCRdb keeps in-frame clones, though not all of them. Among 150,000 to 200,000 clones listed, more than 75% were seen once. Material: peripheral blood. Source of these receptors: a man in his sixties with COVID-19, enrolled during active disease.

V is TRBV18 and J is TRBJ2-3; 11 bases are shared with TRBD2. The germline V gene encodes CDR1 KGHSH and CDR2 LQKENI. V lost 3 bases, J lost 2 bases, and 4 bases stayed unmatched. The CDR3 totals 16 residues. The CDR3 DNA reads as TGTGCCAGCTCACCGATAGCGGGAGGGCCCACAGATACGCAGTATTTT. It is translated as CASSPIAGGPTDTQYF.

The CDR3 bases are TGTGCCAGCTCACCACCGGCGACAGGGAGTAACGAGCAGTACTTC. Translating it yields CASSPPATGSNEQYF. The chain carries TRBV18 and TRBJ2-7, with 7 nucleotides matching TRBD1. The CDR3 sequence is 15 residues long. Germline V CDR1 and CDR2: KGHSH, LQKENI. The V segment lost 0 bases and the J segment 5 bases; nucleotides outside the gene matches: 7.

The genes are TRBV11-3 and TRBJ2-3, with D possibly TRBD2 on 5 matching bases. CDR3 size: 14 residues. The germline V gene encodes CDR1 SGHNT and CDR2 YENEEA. Trimming cost V 5 bases and J 1 base, with 10 bases left between them. CDR3 sequence: CASSSGWGTDTQYF. The CDR3 DNA reads TGTGCCAGCAGCAGCGGTTGGGGCACAGATACGCAGTATTTT.

The V gene is TRBV5-6, the J gene TRBJ2-5; perhaps TRBD1 as D (6 bases). Germline CDR1 and CDR2: SGHDT and YYEEEE. Trimming took off 3 bases at V and 4 bases at J, with 19 bases between the two ends. The CDR3 has 16 residues. CDR3 region: CASSSSIVTGPETQYF. The CDR3 DNA reads TGTGCCAGCAGCTCCTCAATCGTGACAGGTCCAGAGACCCAGTACTTC. The variable domain in full, completed from reference TRBV5-6 and TRBJ2-5, reads DAGVTQSPTHLIKTRGQQVTLRCSPKSGHDTVSWYQQALGQGPQFIFQYYEEEERQRGNFPDRFSGHQFPNYSSELNVNALLLGDSALYLCASSSSIVTGPETQYFGPGTRLLVL.

J is TRBJ2-5 and V is TRBV5-5, with D tentatively TRBD2 (5 bases). Germline V lookup: CDR1 SGHKS, CDR2 YYEKEE (reference sequence). The CDR3 loop spans 15 amino acids. Between the trimmed V and J ends, which lost 0 bases and 5 bases, there was a span of 14 bases. In DNA form, the CDR3 reads TGTGCCAGCAGCTTGGTACCCCTAACGGGGGAGACCCAGTACTTC. This codes for CASSLVPLTGETQYF.

This clone was recorded only once. V and J are TRBV12-3 or TRBV12-4 and TRBJ2-7; D is unclear. The CDR3 loop spans 12 amino acids. Deletions cut 3 bases from V and 1 base from J, with 4 bases between. The CDR3 reads CASSFVSYEQYF. The DNA for the CDR3 is TGTGCCAGCAGTTTCGTATCCTACGAGCAGTACTTC.

There are a few counts of this clone. V usage is TRBV29-1 and J usage is TRBJ2-1; a possible D gene is TRBD2 (5 bases). Per the germline V gene, CDR1 is SQVTM and CDR2 is ANQGSEA. Trimming pared 4 bases from V and 5 bases from J, leaving 21 bases between. This CDR3 has 16 residues. The CDR3 bases are TGCAGCGTTGCGCCCGGCCTAGCCCTAAGACACAATGAGCAGTTCTTC. Its protein is CSVAPGLALRHNEQFF.

This sequence joins TRBV7-2 and TRBJ2-7, with a weak D call TRBD2 (5 bases). Trimming removed 5 bases at V and 2 bases at J, with 16 bases between. Germline values: CDR1 SGHTA, CDR2 FQGNSA. CDR3 length: 15 amino acids. Here the CDR3 reads CASSLAGGVTYEQYF. The CDR3 DNA follows: TGTGCCAGCAGCCTCGCGGGCGGCGTAACCTACGAGCAGTACTTC.

About this clone: The sample has other DNA sequences that encode this CDR3 too. This chain joins TRBV18 and TRBJ2-3; D unclear. CDR3 length: 13 residues. V lost 3 bases, J lost 2 bases, and 6 bases lay in between. Germline lookup yields CDR1 KGHSH and CDR2 LQKENI. The CDR3 coding sequence is TGTGCCAGCTCACCCGGAGTCACAGATACGCAGTATTTT. Amino acid sequence: CASSPGVTDTQYF.

This clone turned up a few times. The chain joins TRBV6-5 to TRBJ1-5; D is uncertain. This CDR3 is 13 amino acids long. V was clipped by 8 bases and J by 4 bases, with 12 bases between them. In germline, CDR1 is MNHEY, CDR2 SVGAGI. As DNA, the CDR3 is TGTGCCAGCCGAGCGGCTTTAAATCAGCCCCAGCATTTT. Translation: CASRAALNQPQHF.

The V call is TRBV27, the J call TRBJ2-3; possibly TRBD2 for D (5 bases). CDR1 and CDR2 (germline): MNHEY, SMNVEV (reference sequence). The germline V and J ends were trimmed by 5 bases and 4 bases, with 19 bases remaining between them. The CDR3 is made up of 16 amino acids. The CDR3 loop is CASSGRFGAGPDTQYF. As DNA, the CDR3 is TGTGCCAGCAGTGGACGTTTTGGCGCGGGTCCAGATACGCAGTATTTT.

CDR3 in DNA: TGTGCCAGCAGTTTTAGGTACAGACAAGAGACCCAGTACTTC. It translates to CASSFRYRQETQYF. The chain uses TRBV27 and TRBJ2-5; D remains ambiguous. The germline V gene has CDR1 MNHEY and CDR2 SMNVEV (reference sequence). Trimming shortened V by 3 bases and J by 2 bases, and 10 bases separated the two germline ends. The CDR3 contains 14 residues.

The CDR3 region has the DNA TGTGCCAGCAGCGAGACGGACAGAACCGAGCAGTACTTC. It encodes CASSETDRTEQYF. The V and J genes are TRBV6-5 and TRBJ2-7, with D maybe TRBD1 (6 bases). V was cut by 6 bases and J by 6 bases, with 15 bases left in between. This CDR3 comprises 13 residues. Germline loops: CDR1 MNHEY, CDR2 SVGAGI.

Only one count was recorded for this clone. The chain has TRBV7-8 and TRBJ2-2; 7 bases map to TRBD1. V shed 8 bases and J 0 bases; nucleotides not matched to a gene: 6. CDR1 and CDR2 from the germline V gene are SGHVS and FQNEAQ. The CDR3 loop spans 15 amino acids. This CDR3 is CASSWGTANTGELFF. CDR3 sequence (DNA): TGTGCCAGCTCCTGGGGGACAGCGAACACCGGGGAGCTGTTTTTT.

CDR3 protein: CASTRGAGMNTEAFF. DNA for the CDR3: TGTGCCAGCACCCGAGGAGCGGGCATGAACACTGAAGCTTTCTTT. The chain recombines TRBV6-5 with TRBJ1-1, with no clear D. The germline V and J ends were trimmed by 7 bases and 0 bases, with 15 bases remaining between them. The germline gives CDR1 MNHEY, CDR2 SVGAGI. There are 15 residues in the CDR3.

V gene TRBV29-1 combines with J gene TRBJ1-2; D is unclear. V lost 3 bases and J lost 0, with 8 bases in between. Per germline, CDR1 SQVTM and CDR2 ANQGSEA. The CDR3 length is 13 residues. The CDR3 reads CSVDERTNYGYTF. The CDR3 DNA follows: TGCAGCGTTGATGAGAGAACTAACTATGGCTACACCTTC.

The chain uses TRBV7-3 and TRBJ2-3; 7 bases match TRBD2. J gave up 5 bases and V 1 base, and 9 bases lay outside the gene matches. CDR1 is SGHTA, CDR2 FQGTGA, per germline. The CDR3 covers 16 residues. This chain's CDR3 is CASSLSGGGPLDTQYF. The CDR3 bases are TGTGCCAGCAGCTTAAGTGGGGGGGGACCCTTAGATACGCAGTATTTT.

A few counts support this clone. Different DNA sequences within this sample yield the same CDR3. This chain links TRBV6-5 with TRBJ1-2; TRBD1 agrees at 7 bases. V dropped 6 bases and J dropped 4; count of bases not matched to a gene: 2. Germline CDR1 is MNHEY and CDR2 is SVGAGI. This CDR3 comprises 12 residues. Written as DNA, the CDR3 is TGTGCCAGCAGCGACAGGGTCTATGGCTACACCTTC. It specifies CASSDRVYGYTF.

V gene TRBV12-3 or TRBV12-4 combines with J gene TRBJ1-2; no definite D call. This CDR3 is built from 10 residues. Trimming cost V 7 bases and J 5 bases, with 5 bases left between them. This CDR3 reads CASTQYGYTF. The CDR3 coding sequence is TGTGCCAGCACCCAATATGGCTACACCTTC.

The rearrangement joins TRBV2 to TRBJ2-7, with D maybe TRBD1 (5 bases). CDR1 and CDR2 from the germline V gene are SNHLY and FYNNEI. The CDR3 has 15 residues. V lost 6 bases and J lost 0, with 15 bases in between. CDR3 in DNA: TGTGCCAGCAGATTCGACAGCCCTCACTCCTACGAGCAGTACTTC. Translated, it gives CASRFDSPHSYEQYF.

V usage is TRBV19 and J usage is TRBJ2-7, with TRBD1 matching 10 bases. The CDR3 runs to 13 residues. The germline V gene encodes CDR1 LNHDA and CDR2 SQIVND (reference sequence). V dropped 10 bases and J dropped 2; count of bases not matched to a gene: 5. In nucleotides, the CDR3 is TGTGCCACCAGGGACAGGGGAACCTACGAGCAGTACTTC. Translating it yields CATRDRGTYEQYF.

The chain links TRBV19 to TRBJ1-1; 7 nucleotides agree with TRBD1. Germline CDR1 reads LNHDA; CDR2 reads SQIVND (reference sequence). The V and J ends lost 4 bases and 5 bases, in that order; junction bases with no gene match: 10. The CDR3 consists of 15 residues. DNA for the CDR3: TGTGCCAGTAGTACCACGGACAGGATGGGGACTGAAGCTTTCTTT. Protein: CASSTTDRMGTEAFF.

The genes are TRBV20-1 and TRBJ1-1; D unresolved. The germline V and J ends were trimmed by 5 bases and 5 bases, with 9 bases remaining between them. The CDR3 loop spans 11 amino acids. Germline values: CDR1 DFQATT, CDR2 SNEGSKA (reference sequence). The CDR3 loop is CSALPPTEAFF. DNA of the CDR3: TGCAGTGCTCTCCCCCCTACTGAAGCTTTCTTT.

The chain uses TRBV24-1 and TRBJ1-4; D gene unclear. The length of the CDR3 is 14 residues. The germline V gene has CDR1 KGHDR and CDR2 SFDVKD. V gave up 4 bases and J gave up 7 bases, with 12 bases separating them. CDR3 in DNA: TGTGCCACCAGTGACAGCGGTATAGGTGAAAAACTGTTTTTT. Its protein product is CATSDSGIGEKLFF.

V and J are TRBV2 and TRBJ1-1; D remains ambiguous. V shed 11 bases and J shed 0 bases, with 16 bases lying between them. CDR1 is SNHLY and CDR2 is FYNNEI in the germline V gene. The length of the CDR3 is 14 residues. CDR3 loop: CAGLKSGMNTEAFF. CDR3 coding DNA: TGTGCCGGCCTCAAAAGCGGGATGAACACTGAAGCTTTCTTT.

The chain has TRBV12-3 or TRBV12-4 and TRBJ2-2; D remains unclear. V gave up 4 bases and J gave up 8 bases, with 8 bases separating them. This CDR3 comprises 12 residues. The chain's CDR3 is CASSYFTGELFF. In DNA form, the CDR3 reads TGTGCCAGCAGTTACTTCACTGGGGAGCTGTTTTTT.

With regard to this clone: The sample holds other DNA sequences that translate to the same CDR3. V and J are TRBV5-1 and TRBJ2-3, with D tentatively TRBD1 (5 bases). CDR1 SGHRS and CDR2 YFSETQ come from the germline V gene. V lost 0 bases, J lost 0 bases, and 8 bases lay in between. The CDR3 consists of 15 residues. The CDR3 loop reads CASSLGPGSTDTQYF. In DNA, the CDR3 is TGCGCCAGCAGCTTGGGGCCAGGGAGCACAGATACGCAGTATTTT. The full variable domain, completed using reference TRBV5-1 and TRBJ2-3, is KAGVTQTPRYLIKTRGQQVTLSCSPISGHRSVSWYQQTPGQGLQFLFEYFSETQRNKGNFPGRFSGRQFSNSRSEMNVSTLELGDSALYLCASSLGPGSTDTQYFGPGTRLTVL.

The rearrangement links TRBV7-2 to TRBJ1-3, with a weak D call TRBD1 (5 bases). CDR3 length: 15 residues. The V and J ends lost 4 bases and 3 bases respectively, with 13 bases between them. Germline V lookup: CDR1 SGHTA, CDR2 FQGNSA. CDR3 loop: CASSSQGLFGNTIYF. In DNA, the CDR3 is TGTGCCAGCAGCTCCCAGGGTTTATTTGGAAACACCATATATTTT.

This chain connects TRBV3-1 (or the pseudogene TRBV3-2) to TRBJ2-2, with D possibly being TRBD1 (6 bases). Trimming cost V 1 base and J 7 bases, with 10 bases left between them. The CDR3 covers 14 residues. The germline gives CDR1 LGHDT, CDR2 YNNKEL (reference sequence). In DNA, the CDR3 is TGTGCCAGCAGCCAAGTACAGGGTGGCGGGGAGCTGTTTTTT. It is translated as CASSQVQGGGELFF.

The chain combines TRBV5-1 with TRBJ1-2; no definite D call. Germline CDR1 and CDR2: SGHRS and YFSETQ. The CDR3 has 18 amino acids. V was cut by 2 bases and J by 4 bases, with 24 bases left in between. The CDR3 here is CASSLPPREGSRPYGYTF. CDR3 coding DNA: TGCGCCAGCAGCTTACCCCCTAGGGAGGGATCCCGGCCCTATGGCTACACCTTC.

The V gene is TRBV19, the J gene TRBJ2-7; possible D gene TRBD2, 5 bases. The CDR3 has 14 residues. V was cut by 1 base and J by 3 bases, with 10 bases left in between. CDR1 and CDR2 from the germline V gene are LNHDA and SQIVND (reference sequence). For the CDR3, the DNA is TGTGCCAGTAGTATAGTAGGGAGTATCTACGAGCAGTACTTC. Translated, it gives CASSIVGSIYEQYF.